A single sample is the source of the 22 T cell receptor beta chains below, sequenced in a study of CD8 T cells in ankylosing spondylitis. Via MiXCR, TCRdb re-called the 5' RACE reads, giving one row per CDR3 protein. The sample has approximately 260,000 distinct CDR3 sequences; around 7.8% are singletons. Input material: blood, either unsorted or a sorted T cell fraction (not recorded which). Every receptor here comes from a male donor with ankylosing spondylitis or in good health (not recorded which).

This clonotype has a count of ten or more. V is TRBV4-3 and J is TRBJ1-1, with 7 bases identical to TRBD1. In germline, CDR1 is LGHNA, CDR2 YSLEER. V was clipped by 0 bases and J by 1 base; unmatched bases: 2. This CDR3 has 15 amino acids. In DNA form, the CDR3 reads TGCGCCAGCAGCCAAGATAGGGGGCCGAACACTGAAGCTTTCTTT. Translated: CASSQDRGPNTEAFF.

In DNA form, the CDR3 reads TGTGCCAGCAGCTTCCCCTATAATTCACCCCTCCACTTT. It yields the protein CASSFPYNSPLHF. This chain links TRBV7-2 with TRBJ1-6; D gene unclear. The CDR3 is made up of 13 amino acids. The V gene's germline CDR1 is SGHTA and CDR2 FQGNSA. With 3 bases removed from V and 2 bases from J, the gap between germline ends came to 2 bases.

This clonotype appeared many times. The chain has TRBV28 and TRBJ1-5; D is unresolved. From germline, CDR1 is MDHEN and CDR2 SYDVKM. CDR3 size: 17 residues. V was cut by 3 bases and J by 0 bases, with 15 bases left in between. For the CDR3, the DNA is TGTGCCAGCAGTTTGCTTCCGGCGCCTCATAGCAATCAGCCCCAGCATTTT. This translates into CASSLLPAPHSNQPQHF.

This clonotype was found many times. The CDR3 DNA sequence: TGTGCCATCAGTGAGTCATCGGTCTACAATGAGCAGTTCTTC. It specifies CAISESSVYNEQFF. V and J are TRBV10-3 and TRBJ2-1; D unclear. The V and J ends lost 0 bases and 3 bases respectively, with 6 bases between them. The germline gives CDR1 ENHRY, CDR2 SYGVKD. This CDR3 spans 14 amino acids.

Ten or more counts support this clonotype. CDR3 bases: TGTGCCAGCACCCTCCGGGCTAGCGGGAGGTATGAGCAGTTCTTC. This translates into CASTLRASGRYEQFF. V and J are TRBV7-2 and TRBJ2-1, with 11 bases fitting TRBD2. This CDR3 has 15 amino acids. Germline V CDR1 and CDR2: SGHTA, FQGNSA. The trim removed 7 bases at V and 8 bases at J, leaving 10 bases unmatched.

The chain links TRBV11-1 to TRBJ2-1; 16 bases align to TRBD2. CDR3 size: 18 residues. The V gene's germline CDR1 is SGHAT and CDR2 FQDESV (reference sequence). V was pared by 4 bases and J by 7 bases, with 10 bases of the junction left unmatched. The CDR3 loop reads CASSWSGTSGRARNEQFF. CDR3 sequence (DNA): TGTGCCAGCAGCTGGTCGGGGACTAGCGGGAGGGCCCGGAATGAGCAGTTCTTC.

Comments on this clonotype: Being one base from a much bigger clone, this may be a read error. The V and J genes are TRBV20-1 and TRBJ1-2; no firm D call. CDR3 length: 13 residues. Deletions cut 3 bases from V and 3 bases from J, with 11 bases between. Germline V gene lookup returns CDR1 DFQATT and CDR2 SNEGSKA (reference sequence). The CDR3 sequence is CSASWKGDYGYTF. CDR3 in DNA: TGCAGTGCTAGTTGGAAGGGAGACTATGGCTACACCTTC.

V is TRBV4-2 and J is TRBJ2-6; 14 bases map to TRBD2. With 2 bases clipped from V and 0 bases from J, the junction kept 3 bases outside the gene matches. The CDR3 has 19 residues. Germline CDR1 is LGHNA and CDR2 is YNFKEQ. CDR3 bases: TGTGCCAGCAGCCAAAAGGGACTAGCGGGAGTCTCTGGGGCCAACGTCCTGACTTTC. Amino acids: CASSQKGLAGVSGANVLTF.

As concerns this clonotype: A much larger clone differs by one base, so this may be a read error. DNA for the CDR3: TGTGCCAGTAGTATTTGGGGGGCAGGGGACAGCACCTGGGAGCTGTTTTTT. Translating it yields CASSIWGAGDSTWELFF. This chain uses TRBV19 with TRBJ2-2, with D maybe TRBD1 (7 bases). The CDR3 is 17 amino acids. CDR1 is LNHDA and CDR2 is SQIVND in the germline V gene (reference sequence).

The J gene is TRBJ2-7, the V gene TRBV5-8; 7 bases align to TRBD1. The junction had 18 bases not matched to a gene; V was cut back by 6 bases and J by 6 bases. The germline gives CDR1 SGHTS, CDR2 YDEGEE. This CDR3 is 16 amino acids long. CDR3 region: CASTTWGRQGDGEQYF. The CDR3 DNA reads TGTGCCAGCACAACTTGGGGGCGACAGGGTGATGGCGAGCAGTACTTC.

At least ten counts were recorded for this clonotype. The J gene is TRBJ1-5, the V gene TRBV20-1; D gene ambiguous. This CDR3 is 14 amino acids long. V dropped 6 bases and J dropped 0 bases, with 12 bases sitting between them. The germline CDR1 and CDR2 sequences are DFQATT and SNEGSKA (reference sequence). This CDR3 reads CSAPVPGSNQPQHF. The CDR3 coding sequence is TGCAGTGCCCCGGTTCCCGGTAGCAATCAGCCCCAGCATTTT.

This clonotype was observed many times. A read error may account for a junction end that differs from germline. The CDR3 DNA reads as TGTGCCAGCAGTCTAGCGGGGAGCTCCTACGAGCAGTACTTC. This codes for CASSLAGSSYEQYF. The gene calls are TRBV12-3 or TRBV12-4 and TRBJ2-7, with 9 bases that match TRBD2. The CDR3 totals 14 residues.

This clonotype has at least ten counts. V is TRBV29-1 and J is TRBJ1-2; TRBD1 matches 8 bases. V shed 3 bases, J shed 8 bases, and the junction held 11 bases outside the gene matches. CDR3 size: 14 residues. Per the germline V gene, CDR1 is SQVTM and CDR2 is ANQGSEA. CDR3 residues: CSVEAGQVGEGYTF. Written as DNA, the CDR3 is TGCAGCGTTGAGGCGGGACAGGTCGGGGAAGGCTACACCTTC. The full variable domain, in which reference TRBV29-1 and TRBJ1-2 provide the parts outside the CDR3, is SAVISQKPSRDICQRGTSLTIQCQVDSQVTMMFWYRQQPGQSLTLIATANQGSEATYESGFVIDKFPISRPNLTFSTLTVSNMSPEDSSIYLCSVEAGQVGEGYTFGSGTRLTVV.

The V call is TRBV18, the J call TRBJ2-3; D remains ambiguous. From germline, CDR1 is KGHSH and CDR2 LQKENI. The CDR3 loop spans 14 amino acids. V was clipped by 0 bases and J by 4 bases, with 8 bases between them. CDR3 amino acids: CASSPPSVPDTQYF. CDR3 in DNA: TGTGCCAGCTCACCACCGAGTGTCCCAGATACGCAGTATTTT.

This clonotype was seen at least ten times. The chain employs TRBV5-1 and TRBJ2-1; D gene unclear. Germline-derived CDR1 and CDR2 are SGHRS and YFSETQ. This CDR3 spans 15 amino acids. V was pared by 3 bases and J by 4 bases, with 14 bases between. CDR3 bases: TGCGCCAGCAGCTCAACCTCGCGATTATACAATGAGCAGTTCTTC. It encodes CASSSTSRLYNEQFF. Full variable domain (outside the CDR3, taken from reference TRBV5-1 and TRBJ2-1): KAGVTQTPRYLIKTRGQQVTLSCSPISGHRSVSWYQQTPGQGLQFLFEYFSETQRNKGNFPGRFSGRQFSNSRSEMNVSTLELGDSALYLCASSSTSRLYNEQFFGPGTRLTVL.

This clonotype was picked up many times. The chain is built from TRBV10-3 and TRBJ2-7; the D gene is possibly TRBD1 (5 bases). The CDR3 is 13 residues long. Deletions cut 9 bases from V and 3 bases from J, with 15 bases between. The germline V gene has CDR1 ENHRY and CDR2 SYGVKD. The CDR3 spells CAIGSPTGYEQYF. CDR3 in DNA: TGTGCCATTGGTTCCCCAACAGGCTACGAGCAGTACTTC.

This clonotype was recorded many times. The gene calls are TRBV7-2 and TRBJ2-7; possibly TRBD1 for D (5 bases). The CDR3 extends over 15 amino acids. Deletions cut 0 bases from V and 3 bases from J, with 12 bases between. Per the germline V gene, CDR1 is SGHTA and CDR2 is FQGNSA. The CDR3 sequence is CASSLAKGRRYEQYF. The CDR3 DNA is TGTGCCAGCAGCTTAGCGAAGGGGCGGCGCTACGAGCAGTACTTC.

This chain joins TRBV20-1 and TRBJ2-5; D is perhaps TRBD2 (6 bases). The CDR3 sequence is 12 residues long. Trimming stripped 3 bases from V and 5 bases from J, with 10 bases between. Germline CDR1 reads DFQATT; CDR2 reads SNEGSKA (reference sequence). CDR3: CSARSGGETQYF. CDR3 in DNA: TGCAGTGCTAGGAGCGGAGGGGAGACCCAGTACTTC.

This clonotype occurred many times. The J gene is TRBJ2-7, the V gene TRBV5-6; no reliable D call. Germline CDR1 reads SGHDT; CDR2 reads YYEEEE. Trimming removed 5 bases from V and 2 bases from J, with 14 bases in between. CDR3 length: 14 amino acids. As DNA, the CDR3 is TGTGCCAGCAGACAAGGGTCAGAGACCTACGAGCAGTACTTC. It is translated as CASRQGSETYEQYF.

This clonotype was seen many times. The genes are TRBV20-1 and TRBJ2-1; 9 bases agree with TRBD2. The CDR3 has 15 amino acids. J lost 6 bases, V lost 1 base, and 7 bases had no gene match. The germline V gene has CDR1 DFQATT and CDR2 SNEGSKA (reference sequence). This CDR3 reads CSARVGSGRSNEQFF. As DNA, the CDR3 is TGCAGTGCTAGAGTCGGAAGCGGGAGGTCCAATGAGCAGTTCTTC.

This clonotype occurred many times. The rearrangement joins TRBV20-1 to TRBJ2-7; D is unresolved. CDR1 and CDR2 (germline): DFQATT, SNEGSKA (reference sequence). V was trimmed by 3 bases and J by 0 bases, leaving 12 bases between them. The CDR3 runs 14 residues. The CDR3 DNA follows: TGCAGTGCTAGGTCCCCGCAGAGCTCCTACGAGCAGTACTTC. This encodes CSARSPQSSYEQYF.

At least ten counts were recorded for this clonotype. The V gene is TRBV20-1, the J gene TRBJ2-1; 8 bases align to TRBD2. Per the germline V gene, CDR1 is DFQATT and CDR2 is SNEGSKA (reference sequence). The CDR3 length is 14 residues. The ends lost 3 bases at V and 7 bases at J; junction bases unmatched: 8. CDR3 region: CSASGGTSANEQFF. The CDR3, as DNA: TGCAGTGCTAGCGGCGGGACTAGTGCAAATGAGCAGTTCTTC.